The rows below give T cell receptor beta chains drawn from one sample of a study of blood T cell repertoires in COVID-19. Repertoires were generated with immunoSEQ multiplex PCR, while TCRdb's copy carries only in-frame clones and drops some. The sample has over 85,000 clones, 84% seen once. The sequencing sample was made of peripheral blood. These receptors originate from a human donor in a cohort sampled during active COVID-19. Each CDR3 is given with its conserved first and last residue. D genes are given only for firm matches. Only part of the rows carry a size: once, few, many, or a class if the clone is expanded.

d_call,cdr3_length,clone_size,j_call,v_call,cdr3_nt,cdr3_aa
NA,14,NA,TRBJ1-2,TRBV4-2,TGTGCCAGCAGCCAAGATCTGAGCCTCTATGGCTACACCTTC,CASSQDLSLYGYTF
NA,14,NA,TRBJ2-7,TRBV6-2/TRBV6-3,TGTGCCAGCAGTTCCTGGTCGGGGGCCTACGAGCAGTACTTC,CASSSWSGAYEQYF
NA,14,NA,TRBJ2-3,TRBV5-1,TGCGCCAGCAGCTTGCGGGGTAGCACAGATACGCAGTATTTT,CASSLRGSTDTQYF
NA,16,NA,TRBJ2-5,TRBV28,TGTGCCAGCAGTCTTTCGGGGAGCTCCTCGCGGGAGACCCAGTACTTC,CASSLSGSSSRETQYF
NA,15,NA,TRBJ2-7,TRBV6-2/TRBV6-3,TGTGCCAGCAGTTACTCGAAACGGGGAACCTACGAGCAGTACTTC,CASSYSKRGTYEQYF
NA,15,NA,TRBJ2-1,TRBV5-8,TGTGCCAGCAGCCCTTGGGGAGGCCGGGCGGAGGAGCAGTTCTTC,CASSPWGGRAEEQFF
TRBD1,18,NA,TRBJ2-5,TRBV6-2/TRBV6-3,TGTGCCAGCAGTTACTCGATTGGCGGACAGGGGCTTCGGGAGACCCAGTACTTC,CASSYSIGGQGLRETQYF
TRBD1,13,NA,TRBJ1-2,TRBV4-2,TGTGCCAGCAGACTCAAGGGGGCGTATGGCTACACCTTC,CASRLKGAYGYTF
NA,15,NA,TRBJ1-5,TRBV7-2,TGTGCCAGCAGCTTAGTTGGCAGTAGCAATCAGCCCCAGCATTTT,CASSLVGSSNQPQHF
TRBD2,15,NA,TRBJ2-5,TRBV27,TGTGCCAGCAGTCCGCGGGGGGCCGTCCCCGAGACCCAGTACTTC,CASSPRGAVPETQYF
NA,15,NA,TRBJ1-2,TRBV5-6,TGTGCCAGCAGCCCTGATACAGGGAGAGACTATGGCTACACCTTC,CASSPDTGRDYGYTF
TRBD1,14,NA,TRBJ1-1,TRBV19,TGTGCCAGTAGACGGACAGGCTTAAACACTGAAGCTTTCTTT,CASRRTGLNTEAFF
TRBD2,16,NA,TRBJ2-3,TRBV3-1/TRBV3-2,TGTGCCAGCAGCCAAAATAGCGGGGGCAACACAGATACGCAGTATTTT,CASSQNSGGNTDTQYF
NA,12,NA,TRBJ1-4,TRBV5-6,TGTGCCAGCAGCTTTGTCAGGGGAAAACTGTTTTTT,CASSFVRGKLFF
TRBD2,15,NA,TRBJ2-1,TRBV9,TGTGCCAGCAGCGAAAGCGGGGGCTTATACAATGAGCAGTTCTTC,CASSESGGLYNEQFF
NA,15,NA,TRBJ1-2,TRBV4-3,TGCGCCAGCAGCCAAGATAGGCAGGCATTCTATGGCTACACCTTC,CASSQDRQAFYGYTF
TRBD1,13,NA,TRBJ1-2,TRBV29-1,TGCAGCGCTAGACAGGGGGCGAGCTATGGCTACACCTTC,CSARQGASYGYTF
TRBD1,15,NA,TRBJ1-4,TRBV30,TGTGCCTGGAGTGGGCCCGGGACAGGGAGTGAAAAACTGTTTTTT,CAWSGPGTGSEKLFF
NA,11,NA,TRBJ1-2,TRBV3-1/TRBV3-2,TGTGCCAGCAGGGGGGCGCTGGGCTACACCTTC,CASRGALGYTF
NA,14,NA,TRBJ2-7,TRBV11-1,TGTGCCAGCAGCTCGACCTTAGCCTCCTACGAGCAGTACTTC,CASSSTLASYEQYF
NA,16,NA,TRBJ1-4,TRBV4-2,TGTGCCAGCAGCCAAGATAAAGCGGCTGACAATGAAAAACTGTTTTTT,CASSQDKAADNEKLFF
NA,15,NA,TRBJ1-5,TRBV10-3,TGTGCCATCAGTGAACAGGAGAGTAGCAATCAGCCCCAGCATTTT,CAISEQESSNQPQHF
NA,13,NA,TRBJ2-7,TRBV27,TGTGCCAGCAGTTTATTTGGCAACTACGAGCAGTACTTC,CASSLFGNYEQYF
NA,12,NA,TRBJ1-1,TRBV7-2,TGTGCCAGCAGCCCCTTCGGCACTGAAGCTTTCTTT,CASSPFGTEAFF
NA,15,NA,TRBJ2-3,TRBV7-6,TGTGCCAGCAGCTTAGGTGAGGTCGTGGCAGATACGCAGTATTTT,CASSLGEVVADTQYF
TRBD2,18,NA,TRBJ2-3,TRBV6-1,TGTGCCAGCAGTGATTCACGATTAGCGGGGTTTAGCACAGATACGCAGTATTTT,CASSDSRLAGFSTDTQYF
TRBD1,13,NA,TRBJ2-7,TRBV29-1,TGCAGCGCTGACAGGGGAAAGGGTAACGAGCAGTACTTC,CSADRGKGNEQYF
NA,13,NA,TRBJ1-3,TRBV18,TGTGCCAGCGAAGGGAGGCGAGGAAACACCATATATTTT,CASEGRRGNTIYF
TRBD2,14,NA,TRBJ2-1,TRBV6-5,TGTGCCAGCCGGCCCGGGGGGGGGTACAATGAGCAGTTCTTC,CASRPGGGYNEQFF
NA,14,few,TRBJ1-3,TRBV6-2/TRBV6-3,TGTGCCAGCAGTACCTCAAGGCGGCGAAACACCATATATTTT,CASSTSRRRNTIYF
TRBD2,15,NA,TRBJ2-5,TRBV5-1,TGCGCCAGCGGCCCCAAACTAGCGGGGGAAGAGACCCAGTACTTC,CASGPKLAGEETQYF
NA,14,NA,TRBJ2-7,TRBV5-5,TGTGCCAGCAGCTTGGCCCCGCCGGTATACGAGCAGTACTTC,CASSLAPPVYEQYF
NA,15,once,TRBJ2-1,TRBV2,TGTGCCAGCAGTGATGACTCCAGCTCCTACAATGAGCAGTTCTTC,CASSDDSSSYNEQFF
NA,13,NA,TRBJ1-2,TRBV12-3/TRBV12-4,TGTGCCAGCAGTTTGATGGAGGGTGGGGGCTACACCTTC,CASSLMEGGGYTF
NA,15,once,TRBJ2-1,TRBV5-5,TGTGCCAGCAGCTTGGGGGCCAGGGGTTACAATGAGCAGTTCTTC,CASSLGARGYNEQFF
NA,12,NA,TRBJ1-6,TRBV15,TGTGCCACCAGCAGAGATCAGGGGATCCTCCACTTT,CATSRDQGILHF
NA,15,few,TRBJ1-6,TRBV4-1,TGCGCCAGCAGCCCCGGACAGATCCGGGATTCACCCCTCCACTTT,CASSPGQIRDSPLHF
TRBD2,14,NA,TRBJ2-1,TRBV5-1,TGCGCCAGCAGCTTGGGCGGGGGGGCCTTCGCTCCGTTCTTC,CASSLGGGAFAPFF
TRBD1,17,once,TRBJ2-2,TRBV18,TGTGCCAGCTCACCAGGACGGGACAGGGTGTTAAACGGGGAGCTGTTTTTT,CASSPGRDRVLNGELFF
TRBD1,13,NA,TRBJ2-1,TRBV2,TGTGCCAGCAGCGGACAGGGCTACAATGAGCAGTTCTTC,CASSGQGYNEQFF
TRBD2,15,NA,TRBJ2-7,TRBV5-1,TGCGCCAGCAGCTTGGTGGGGACTACCCTAAACGAGCAGTACTTC,CASSLVGTTLNEQYF
TRBD1,15,NA,TRBJ2-1,TRBV5-4,TGTGCCAGCAGCTTCGAGGACAGGGGGTGGAATGAGCAGTTCTTC,CASSFEDRGWNEQFF
TRBD1,17,NA,TRBJ1-5,TRBV28,TGTGCCAGCAGTTCGGGACAGGGAGTCGATAGCAATCAGCCCCAGCATTTT,CASSSGQGVDSNQPQHF
NA,14,few,TRBJ1-1,TRBV27,TGTGCCAGCAGTTTCGTAGGTATGGAGACTGAAGCTTTCTTT,CASSFVGMETEAFF
TRBD1,16,NA,TRBJ1-6,TRBV13,TGTGCCAGCAGCTTTTGGGGACAGGGGGGGCGATCACCCCTCCACTTT,CASSFWGQGGRSPLHF
NA,15,NA,TRBJ1-5,TRBV5-6,TGTGCCAGCAGCACACAGGGAGGGGGCAATCAGCCCCAGCATTTT,CASSTQGGGNQPQHF
TRBD1,16,NA,TRBJ1-5,TRBV2,TGTGCCAGCAGTGAAGGGGGGACAGGGAACAATCAGCCCCAGCATTTT,CASSEGGTGNNQPQHF
TRBD1,14,NA,TRBJ1-2,TRBV27,TGTGCCAGCAGTCAGGACAGGGGTAACTATGGCTACACCTTC,CASSQDRGNYGYTF
TRBD2,18,NA,TRBJ2-1,TRBV7-9,TGTGCCAGCAGCACCGGGACTAGCGGGCCGCCGACCTACAATGAGCAGTTCTTC,CASSTGTSGPPTYNEQFF
TRBD1,14,NA,TRBJ2-3,TRBV5-6,TGTGCCAGCAGCCTAGGACAGGGGGCAGATACGCAGTATTTT,CASSLGQGADTQYF
NA,14,NA,TRBJ2-3,TRBV4-3,TGCGCCAGCAGCCCAAGGGGAGGATCAGATACGCAGTATTTT,CASSPRGGSDTQYF